The clone carrying this TCR beta chain has just a few counts. V was clipped by 0 bases and J by 1 base, with 1 base between them. Germline CDR1 and CDR2: SGHAT and FQNNGV. The CDR3 has 13 residues. This entry belongs to a study of CD8 T cells in Susac syndrome. On the study more broadly: Patients with Susac syndrome were therapy-naive, on corticosteroids, or on intravenous immunoglobulin alone at the time that blood was drawn.

When the RNA was reverse transcribed, random hexamers were used with an input of about 0.5 to 1 ug. MiXCR, applied by TCRdb to the immunoSEQ multiplex PCR reads, yields one record per CDR3 protein. The sample includes roughly 180,000 distinct CDR3 sequences, about 94% of them seen just once. Purification of the CD8+ and CD4+ T cells relied on negative isolation, and TEMRA cells underwent FACS enrichment. This sequence was found in a human donor with Susac syndrome. Sequencing input: CD4+ T cells from PBMCs. The rearrangement links TRBV11-2 to TRBJ2-4; D gene ambiguous. The CDR3, as DNA: TGTGCCAGCAGCTTAGAGGCCAAAAACATTCAGTACTTC. It specifies CASSLEAKNIQYF.